A single sample is the source of the 28 T cell receptor beta chains below, sequenced in a study of radiotherapy plus CTLA-4 blockade in lung cancer. Clones were sequenced by immunoSEQ multiplex PCR, and TCRdb holds only the in-frame ones, with some missing. The sample consists of around 24,000 clones, about three quarters of them appearing once. Here the sequenced sample was peripheral blood, taken from a patient treated with radiotherapy plus ipilimumab. All receptors derive from a human donor with non-small cell lung cancer who had stable disease on radiotherapy plus ipilimumab.

The chain uses TRBV19 and TRBJ2-1; D unclear. CDR3 length equals 14 residues. Deletions cut 4 bases from V and 5 bases from J, with 12 bases between. Germline lookup yields CDR1 LNHDA and CDR2 SQIVND (reference sequence). Here the CDR3 reads CASSTRSGNNEQFF. Written as DNA, the CDR3 is TGTGCCAGTAGTACGAGGTCAGGAAACAATGAGCAGTTCTTC.

This rearrangement joins TRBV28 to TRBJ2-7; 10 nucleotides match TRBD2. Germline CDR1 is MDHEN and CDR2 is SYDVKM. The J segment lost 7 bases and the V segment lost 7 bases, leaving 13 bases of the junction unmatched. CDR3 length: 15 amino acids. CDR3 sequence (DNA): TGTGCCAGCACCTCCCACGGAGCGGGAGGGCCGGAGCAGTACTTC. Translation gives CASTSHGAGGPEQYF.

The CDR3 protein is CASSLEPGGFSGNTIYF. In DNA form, the CDR3 reads TGTGCCAGCTCACTCGAGCCGGGGGGTTTCTCTGGAAACACCATATATTTT. The chain couples TRBV18 to TRBJ1-3, with D possibly being TRBD1 (5 bases). Germline CDR1 reads KGHSH; CDR2 reads LQKENI. This CDR3 is 17 amino acids long. With 4 bases removed from V and 0 bases from J, the gap between germline ends came to 16 bases. Full variable domain (rest looked up from reference TRBV18 and TRBJ1-3): NAGVMQNPRHLVRRRGQEARLRCSPMKGHSHVYWYRQLPEEGLKFMVYLQKENIIDESGMPKERFSAEFPKEGPSILRIQQVVRGDSAAYFCASSLEPGGFSGNTIYFGEGSWLTVV.

V and J are TRBV2 and TRBJ2-7; D may correspond to TRBD1 or TRBD2 (5 bases each). This CDR3 is 14 amino acids long. Germline V gives CDR1 SNHLY, CDR2 FYNNEI. Trimming removed 6 bases from V and 4 bases from J, with 16 bases in between. CDR3 loop: CASSRDGGTYEQYF. CDR3 nucleotides: TGTGCCAGCAGCCGGGACGGAGGTACGTACGAGCAGTACTTC.

This chain uses TRBV12-5 with TRBJ2-4; 10 bases map to TRBD1. The CDR3 has 15 amino acids. In germline, CDR1 is LGHNT, CDR2 FRNRAP. V was clipped by 7 bases and J by 1 base; unmatched bases: 4. CDR3 amino acids: CASAPGQGAKNIQYF. CDR3 DNA sequence: TGTGCTAGTGCACCGGGACAGGGGGCCAAAAACATTCAGTACTTC.

Only one count was recorded for this clone. This chain links TRBV7-3 with TRBJ2-1, with TRBD2 matching 10 bases. This CDR3 spans 18 amino acids. Germline V lookup: CDR1 SGHTA, CDR2 FQGTGA. After removal of 2 bases from V and 2 bases from J, the junction contained 9 bases not matched to a gene. In nucleotides, the CDR3 is TGTGCCAGCAGCTTAGAGGCTAGCGGGAGAGTAGCCTACAATGAGCAGTTCTTC. Translated, it gives CASSLEASGRVAYNEQFF. The variable domain in full, with the rest retrieved from reference TRBV7-3 and TRBJ2-1, is GAGVSQTPSNKVTEKGKYVELRCDPISGHTALYWYRQSLGQGPEFLIYFQGTGAADDSGLPNDRFFAVRPEGSVSTLKIQRTERGDSAVYLCASSLEASGRVAYNEQFFGPGTRLTVL.

J is TRBJ2-7 and V is TRBV6-4; TRBD2 aligns across 10 bases. Germline V gene data show CDR1 as MRHNA and CDR2 as SNTAGT. The V segment lost 0 bases and the J segment 0 bases; nucleotides outside the gene matches: 11. The length of the CDR3 is 19 residues. DNA of the CDR3: TGTGCCAGCAGTGACTCGAACAGCGGGAGGGCCTCCCCCTCCTACGAGCAGTACTTC. Protein sequence: CASSDSNSGRASPSYEQYF.

J is TRBJ2-7 and V is TRBV28; 10 bases fit TRBD1. This CDR3 has 15 residues. Germline values: CDR1 MDHEN, CDR2 SYDVKM. V was clipped by 5 bases and J by 3 bases; unmatched bases: 7. DNA of the CDR3: TGTGCCAGCAGTGCAACCCGGGACAGGGGCTACGAGCAGTACTTC. This codes for CASSATRDRGYEQYF.

The chain couples TRBV4-3 to TRBJ2-2; D is uncertain. V dropped 7 bases and J dropped 3 bases, with 3 bases sitting between them. This CDR3 has 11 amino acids. From germline, CDR1 is LGHNA and CDR2 YSLEER. Here the CDR3 DNA reads TGCGCCAGCACAGACACCGGGGAGCTGTTTTTT. Residues: CASTDTGELFF.

The chain is built from TRBV25-1 and TRBJ1-1; 7 bases fit TRBD1. V lost 4 bases to trimming and J lost 4 bases; unmatched junction nucleotides: 9. Looked up from germline, CDR1 is MGHDK and CDR2 is SYGVNS. This CDR3 region has 15 residues. The DNA for the CDR3 is TGTGCCAGCAGTGCCCAGGACAGGCTTATCACTGAAGCTTTCTTT. Translating gives CASSAQDRLITEAFF.

The rearrangement links TRBV7-6 to TRBJ2-3; D tentatively fits TRBD1 or TRBD2 (5 bases each). CDR1 SGHVS and CDR2 FNYEAQ come from the germline V gene. The CDR3 consists of 14 residues. V was pared by 4 bases and J by 3 bases, with 11 bases between. CDR3 loop: CASSSGTDTDTQYF. The CDR3 DNA reads as TGTGCCAGCAGCTCCGGGACGGATACAGATACGCAGTATTTT.

V and J are TRBV28 and TRBJ2-5; 8 nucleotides align to TRBD1. V lost 3 bases and J lost 5; bases outside the gene matches: 11. The CDR3 contains 16 residues. Germline CDR1 MDHEN, CDR2 SYDVKM. CDR3 in DNA: TGTGCCAGCAGTTTTTCGGACAGGGATGTCGGGGAGACCCAGTACTTC. Its translation is CASSFSDRDVGETQYF. Filled out from reference TRBV28 and TRBJ2-5, the complete variable domain reads DVKVTQSSRYLVKRTGEKVFLECVQDMDHENMFWYRQDPGLGLRLIYFSYDVKMKEKGDIPEGYSVSREKKERFSLILESASTNQTSMYLCASSFSDRDVGETQYFGPGTRLLVL.

This clone came up a few times. The chain carries TRBV5-5 and TRBJ1-4; tentatively, D is TRBD1 (6 bases). Trimming removed 4 bases at V and 5 bases at J, with 21 bases between. The germline V gene encodes CDR1 SGHKS and CDR2 YYEKEE (reference sequence). CDR3 size: 17 residues. CDR3 protein: CASSHGGFSNSNEKLFF. DNA for the CDR3: TGTGCCAGCAGCCATGGGGGCTTCTCGAACTCAAATGAAAAACTGTTTTTT.

This clone was seen a handful of times. CDR3 nucleotide sequence: TGTGCCAGCAGCTTAGATTATGGGCAGGGGATATACGGGGGAAAACTGTTTTTT. It encodes CASSLDYGQGIYGGKLFF. V gene TRBV11-2 combines with J gene TRBJ1-4; D is perhaps TRBD1 (6 bases). This CDR3 spans 18 amino acids. Germline V lookup: CDR1 SGHAT, CDR2 FQNNGV. The ends were cut back, 0 bases at V and 10 bases at J, with 24 bases in the middle.

The CDR3 here is CASSLEGQGGTGELFF. CDR3 bases: TGTGCCAGCAGCTTGGAAGGACAGGGTGGGACCGGGGAGCTGTTTTTT. V is TRBV5-6 and J is TRBJ2-2, with TRBD1 identical over 8 bases. The J segment lost 5 bases and the V segment lost 0 bases, leaving 6 bases of the junction unmatched. Germline V gene sequence: CDR1 SGHDT, CDR2 YYEEEE. This CDR3 has 16 amino acids.

This chain joins TRBV29-1 and TRBJ2-1; D might be TRBD1 or TRBD2, each matching 5 bases. Trimming stripped 3 bases from V and 9 bases from J, with 12 bases between. Looked up from germline, CDR1 is SQVTM and CDR2 is ANQGSEA. The CDR3 extends over 12 amino acids. CDR3 protein: CSVETARGEQFF. Here the CDR3 DNA reads TGCAGCGTTGAGACAGCTCGGGGTGAGCAGTTCTTC.

The genes are TRBV19 and TRBJ1-2; tentatively, D is TRBD1 (6 bases). Germline CDR1 LNHDA, CDR2 SQIVND (reference sequence). This CDR3 is built from 15 residues. The V gene lost 3 bases and the J gene lost 6 bases, with 17 bases spanning the gap. CDR3 sequence: CASSIAPQGWNGYTF. The CDR3 coding sequence is TGTGCCAGTAGTATTGCCCCGCAGGGGTGGAATGGCTACACCTTC.

The chain is built from TRBV4-1 and TRBJ2-7; D is perhaps TRBD1 or TRBD2 (6 bases each). Germline V gene sequence: CDR1 MGHRA, CDR2 YSYEKL. Trimming took off 0 bases at V and 2 bases at J, with 20 bases between the two ends. The CDR3 has 18 amino acids. CDR3 nucleotides: TGCGCCAGCAGCCAAGATGAAGGGGGGTGGGGTCCTCCCTACGAGCAGTACTTC. Its translation is CASSQDEGGWGPPYEQYF.

This chain uses TRBV7-2 with TRBJ2-3; weak D call: TRBD2 (5 bases). The length of the CDR3 is 14 residues. Germline values: CDR1 SGHTA, CDR2 FQGNSA. V gave up 2 bases and J gave up 4 bases, with 10 bases separating them. Here the CDR3 reads CASSLKTRADTQYF. CDR3 bases: TGTGCCAGCAGCTTAAAAACTAGGGCAGATACGCAGTATTTT.

In its sample, this clone was seen once. The J gene is TRBJ2-2, the V gene TRBV7-2; the match to TRBD2 covers 7 bases. The CDR3 has 15 residues. Trimming took 7 bases from V and 5 from J; bases not matched to a gene: 10. CDR1 and CDR2 from the germline V gene are SGHTA and FQGNSA. CDR3 loop: CASKGEAGRTGELFF. Here the CDR3 DNA reads TGTGCCAGCAAAGGGGAAGCGGGAAGGACCGGGGAGCTGTTTTTT.

This chain connects TRBV18 to TRBJ1-2, with D uncertain. The CDR3 has 15 residues. Germline lookup yields CDR1 KGHSH and CDR2 LQKENI. V lost 5 bases and J 2 bases, leaving 15 bases between the germline ends. The CDR3 region is CASSEDWQRNYGYTF. CDR3 bases: TGTGCCAGCTCAGAAGACTGGCAGAGAAACTATGGCTACACCTTC.

This CDR3 is CASRGQGYNEQFF. In DNA form, the CDR3 reads TGTGCCAGTAGAGGCCAGGGTTACAATGAGCAGTTCTTC. The chain combines TRBV19 with TRBJ2-1; a weak D match, TRBD1 (5 bases). CDR3 length: 13 amino acids. V gave up 6 bases and J gave up 4 bases, with 10 bases separating them. Germline CDR1 reads LNHDA; CDR2 reads SQIVND (reference sequence).

The chain recombines TRBV7-8 with TRBJ2-6; D possibly corresponds to TRBD2 (6 bases). The CDR3 runs to 16 residues. The germline CDR1 and CDR2 sequences are SGHVS and FQNEAQ. Trimming stripped 5 bases from V and 4 bases from J, with 15 bases between. CDR3 DNA sequence: TGTGCCAGCAGCCATCTCCGGGGGTCAGGGGCCAACGTCCTGACTTTC. Translation: CASSHLRGSGANVLTF.

This clone appeared a few times. V and J are TRBV19 and TRBJ2-7; no clear D. Germline V gives CDR1 LNHDA, CDR2 SQIVND (reference sequence). V gave up 3 bases and J gave up 0 bases, with 6 bases separating them. The CDR3 consists of 13 residues. The CDR3 sequence: CASSMQYSYEQYF. The CDR3 DNA sequence: TGTGCCAGTAGTATGCAGTACTCCTACGAGCAGTACTTC.

The chain combines TRBV10-2 with TRBJ2-5; 12 nucleotides align to TRBD2. From germline, CDR1 is WSHSY and CDR2 SAAADI. Trimming cost V 4 bases and J 1 base; bases outside gene matches: 7. This CDR3 comprises 17 residues. This CDR3 is CASSGRLAGVPQETQYF. The CDR3 coding sequence is TGCGCCAGCAGTGGCCGACTAGCGGGGGTTCCCCAAGAGACCCAGTACTTC.

This clone was picked up one time. J is TRBJ2-7 and V is TRBV27; 8 nucleotides agree with TRBD1. CDR1 and CDR2 (germline): MNHEY, SMNVEV (reference sequence). The CDR3 covers 15 residues. V lost 7 bases and J lost 0; bases outside the gene matches: 8. DNA of the CDR3: TGTGCCAGCACTCCGACAGGGGCGACCTCCTACGAGCAGTACTTC. It yields the protein CASTPTGATSYEQYF.

CDR3 region: CASSFGLASDTQYF. CDR3 sequence (DNA): TGTGCCAGCAGTTTCGGACTAGCGTCAGATACGCAGTATTTT. V gene TRBV6-5 combines with J gene TRBJ2-3; 9 bases are a match to TRBD2. The CDR3 has 14 residues. The V and J ends lost 4 bases and 4 bases, in that order; junction bases with no gene match: 3. CDR1 MNHEY and CDR2 SVGAGI come from the germline V gene.

This chain uses TRBV7-2 with TRBJ1-4; possible D gene TRBD1, 5 bases. V gave up 3 bases and J gave up 1 base, with 12 bases separating them. Germline V gives CDR1 SGHTA, CDR2 FQGNSA. The CDR3 has 16 amino acids. CDR3 DNA: TGTGCCAGCAGCTTTGAAGTGGGGGTAACTAATGAAAAACTGTTTTTT. This codes for CASSFEVGVTNEKLFF.